The rows below give T cell receptor beta chains drawn from one sample of a study of beta chain features in type 1 diabetes. TCRdb's table, derived via immunoSEQ multiplex PCR, lists solely in-frame clones and lacks some. This sample carries about 260,000 clones, about 70% of them seen once, and the ten largest clones take around 0.05%. Sequenced material: naive CD4+ T cells from blood. Receptor source: a young man in good health. Both conserved end residues are part of each CDR3. Fields, in order: V gene, clone size, J gene, D gene, CDR3 DNA, CDR3 protein. D genes are given only for firm matches. A clone size is listed for some rows: how often the clone was seen (once, few, many), or a class if it is expanded.

TRBV2	.	TRBJ1-2	.	TGTGCCAGCAGTGAAAATAGAGGCTACACCTTC	CASSENRGYTF
TRBV27	few	TRBJ2-3	TRBD2	TGTGCCAGCAGTCGCAGAGCGGGGGTTAGCACAGATACGCAGTATTTT	CASSRRAGVSTDTQYF
TRBV7-9	once	TRBJ2-5	TRBD2	TGTGCCAGCAGCTTAGGAGCGGGGGGGCCAGAGACCCAGTACTTC	CASSLGAGGPETQYF
TRBV10-1	few	TRBJ2-3	.	TGCGCCAGCAGTGCGTCCCCGGGACTCCCCACAGATACGCAGTATTTT	CASSASPGLPTDTQYF
TRBV2	.	TRBJ2-3	.	TGTGCCAGCAGTCCTGGACAGGGAGGGGATACGCAGTATTTT	CASSPGQGGDTQYF
TRBV30	once	TRBJ1-1	.	TGTGCCTGGCTATGGGGGACTGAAGCTTTCTTT	CAWLWGTEAFF
TRBV4-3	once	TRBJ2-3	.	TGCGCCAGCAGCCAAGCCGCCGGGGCAGGCCAGACCACAGATACGCAGTATTTT	CASSQAAGAGQTTDTQYF
TRBV6-5	.	TRBJ2-5	.	TGTGCCAGCAGTTACCAATCAGGACGGGGGGAGACCCAGTACTTC	CASSYQSGRGETQYF
TRBV30	few	TRBJ2-5	.	TGTGCCTGGAGTACCGTGTTCCAAGAGACCCAGTACTTC	CAWSTVFQETQYF
TRBV30	.	TRBJ2-1	TRBD2	TGTGCCTGGTCGGGAAGCGGGAGCGGTGAGCAGTTCTTC	CAWSGSGSGEQFF
TRBV15	.	TRBJ1-1	TRBD1	TGTGCCACCAGCTTACGCAGGGGGAACGGGGACACTGAAGCTTTCTTT	CATSLRRGNGDTEAFF
TRBV5-1	.	TRBJ2-1	TRBD2	TGCGCCAGCAGGCCTGACTGGGAGGGGAATGAGCAGTTCTTC	CASRPDWEGNEQFF
TRBV5-1	.	TRBJ2-7	TRBD1	TGCGCCAGCAGCTTGGGAGGACAGGGCTCCTACGAGCAGTACTTC	CASSLGGQGSYEQYF
TRBV29-1	once	TRBJ2-3	.	TGCAGCGTTGCAGTAGTACAGGCAGATACGCAGTATTTT	CSVAVVQADTQYF
TRBV25-1	.	TRBJ1-1	.	TGTGCCAGCAGTGGACCCGGGCGGGCTTTCTTT	CASSGPGRAFF
TRBV6-6	.	TRBJ2-1	.	TGTGCCAGCAGTTACGGCTACAATGAGCAGTTCTTC	CASSYGYNEQFF
TRBV29-1	few	TRBJ2-5	.	TGCAGCGGCCTACCCCACGCCAGTCGAGAGACCCAGTACTTC	CSGLPHASRETQYF
TRBV25-1	few	TRBJ2-5	.	TGTGCCAGCAGTGACACAGGGCGCTTTTACCAAGAGACCCAGTACTTC	CASSDTGRFYQETQYF
TRBV30	.	TRBJ2-1	TRBD2	TGTGCCTGGAGTCCCGGGACTAGCGGGCCCAATGAGCAGTTCTTC	CAWSPGTSGPNEQFF
TRBV4-1	.	TRBJ1-1	.	TGCGCCAGCAGCCACGGCAGGGAGAACACTGAAGCTTTCTTT	CASSHGRENTEAFF
TRBV9	.	TRBJ1-1	.	TGTGCCAGCAGCCCGAACACCATGAACACTGAAGCTTTCTTT	CASSPNTMNTEAFF
TRBV7-9	.	TRBJ2-3	TRBD1	TGTGCCAGCAGCTTGACAGGGAGCACAGATACGCAGTATTTT	CASSLTGSTDTQYF
TRBV29-1	.	TRBJ2-3	.	TGCAGCGTTGAAAACAGGAGAAGCACAGATACGCAGTATTTT	CSVENRRSTDTQYF
TRBV5-4	few	TRBJ2-5	.	TGTGCCAGCAGCCTGACTGAGGGGGAGACCCAGTACTTC	CASSLTEGETQYF
TRBV7-2	.	TRBJ2-5	.	TGTGCCAGCAGCCTGTTAGAGACCCAGTACTTC	CASSLLETQYF
TRBV30	few	TRBJ1-4	TRBD1	TGTGCCTGGAGCTTGGGACAGGTTGAAAAACTGTTTTTT	CAWSLGQVEKLFF
TRBV11-2	.	TRBJ2-7	TRBD1	TGTGCCAGCAGCTTAGTGACAGGGCACGAGCAGTACTTC	CASSLVTGHEQYF
TRBV2	.	TRBJ2-1	.	TGTGCCAGCAGTGTTTGGGTAAATGAGCAGTTCTTC	CASSVWVNEQFF
TRBV30	.	TRBJ2-5	.	TGTGCCTGGAGTGAGGAGGTCACCCAGTACTTC	CAWSEEVTQYF
TRBV29-1	.	TRBJ2-2	TRBD1	TGCAGCGTTGACCAGGGGGCGGGAACCGGGGAGCTGTTTTTT	CSVDQGAGTGELFF
TRBV13	.	TRBJ2-6	.	TGTGCCAGCAGCTTAGGCCCGGGTTATCACAGACGCTCTGGGGCCAACGTCCTGACTTTC	CASSLGPGYHRRSGANVLTF
TRBV30	.	TRBJ1-2	.	TGTGCCTGGAGAGCCTATAACTATGGCTACACCTTC	CAWRAYNYGYTF
TRBV15	once	TRBJ2-5	.	TGTGCCACCAGCAGAGTTATAGAGACCCAGTACTTC	CATSRVIETQYF
TRBV5-1	.	TRBJ2-3	.	TGCGCCAGCAGCTTGGACAGGCACACAGATACGCAGTATTTT	CASSLDRHTDTQYF
TRBV11-1	.	TRBJ2-7	.	TGTGCCAGCAGGGATCACAGGGCACCCGCCGAGCAGTACTTC	CASRDHRAPAEQYF
TRBV7-2	.	TRBJ1-5	.	TGTGCCAGCAGCTTAGTTACCAGGGGCAATCAGCCCCAGCATTTT	CASSLVTRGNQPQHF
TRBV5-4	.	TRBJ2-1	TRBD2	TGTGCCAGCAGCGAAGCGAGCGGGAGTAATGAGCAGTTCTTC	CASSEASGSNEQFF
TRBV29-1	.	TRBJ1-5	TRBD1	TGCAGCGTTCAGACAGGGAATAGCAATCAGCCCCAGCATTTT	CSVQTGNSNQPQHF
TRBV29-1	few	TRBJ1-5	TRBD1	TGCAGCGTTGGGTTGACAGGGGATAGCAATCAGCCCCAGCATTTT	CSVGLTGDSNQPQHF
TRBV25-1	.	TRBJ2-2	TRBD2	TGTGCCAGCAGTGATCTAGCGGGACGTGACGGGGAGCTGTTTTTT	CASSDLAGRDGELFF
TRBV30	few	TRBJ2-4	TRBD2	TGTGCCTGGAGAAATAGCGGGAAGAACATTCAGTACTTC	CAWRNSGKNIQYF
TRBV18	few	TRBJ2-7	TRBD1	TGTGCCAGCTCAAGCTCAGGGGGCTTGTTATACGAGCAGTACTTC	CASSSSGGLLYEQYF
TRBV20-1	.	TRBJ2-1	.	TGCAGTGCTAGTTCCCGGGACAAGCAGTTCTTC	CSASSRDKQFF
TRBV29-1	few	TRBJ2-5	TRBD1	TGCAGCGTACGACAGGGGAGAGAGACCCAGTACTTC	CSVRQGRETQYF
TRBV5-1	.	TRBJ2-2	TRBD1	TGCGCCAGCAGCATGGGACAGTCCCACTCCACCGGGGAGCTGTTTTTT	CASSMGQSHSTGELFF
TRBV6-5	.	TRBJ1-2	.	TGTGCCAGCAGTCGGGACACAGCCTTCTCCTATGGCTACACCTTC	CASSRDTAFSYGYTF
TRBV30	.	TRBJ1-4	.	TGTGCCTGGAGTGGAGGACAAGTTCGAAAACTGTTTTTT	CAWSGGQVRKLFF
TRBV7-2	.	TRBJ2-3	.	TGTGCCAGCAGCTTCGGTACAGCTGATACGCAGTATTTT	CASSFGTADTQYF
TRBV30	.	TRBJ2-3	.	TGTGCCTGGAGCCACCCCAGATGGCTCCTGACTTACACAGATACGCAGTATTTT	CAWSHPRWLLTYTDTQYF
TRBV19	.	TRBJ2-7	.	TGTGCCAGTAGTATAGGGTCGGGTAGCGTCTACGAGCAGTACTTC	CASSIGSGSVYEQYF
TRBV6-5	.	TRBJ2-5	.	TGTGCCAGCAGTTACTCGAGGGAGACCCAGTACTTC	CASSYSRETQYF
TRBV30	.	TRBJ2-1	TRBD2	TGTGCCTGGGGACTAGATGAGCAGTTCTTC	CAWGLDEQFF
TRBV30	.	TRBJ1-2	.	TGTGCCTGGAGTGTCGCAGGCAGCCCTGGCTACACCTTC	CAWSVAGSPGYTF
TRBV7-2	.	TRBJ2-5	.	TGTGCCAGCAGCTTAGGGGAAAAAGAGACCCAGTACTTC	CASSLGEKETQYF
TRBV4-3	.	TRBJ2-1	.	TGCGCCAGCAGCCAAGATGGCGGCGGGTACAATGAGCAGTTCTTC	CASSQDGGGYNEQFF
TRBV28	once	TRBJ2-5	.	TGTGCCAGCGGACGGCAGGAGCTCGCTGTGGAACATGTGGCGAACTTC	CASGRQELAVEHVANF
TRBV11-3	.	TRBJ2-3	TRBD2	TGTGCCAGCAGCTTTGGGACTAGCGGCACAGATACGCAGTATTTT	CASSFGTSGTDTQYF
TRBV2	.	TRBJ1-2	TRBD1	TGTGCCAGCAGTGAGGGGACAGGGGGCTTCAATGGCTACACCTTC	CASSEGTGGFNGYTF
TRBV18	few	TRBJ2-5	TRBD1	TGTGCCAGCTCCCCCACAGGGGCGGAGGAGACCCAGTACTTC	CASSPTGAEETQYF
TRBV30	.	TRBJ2-4	TRBD1	TGTGCCTGGAATGCCCCCGGGACAGACCTTAACATTCAGTACTTC	CAWNAPGTDLNIQYF